Presented here are 21 T cell receptor beta chains from one specimen sequenced in a study of cytomegalovirus exposure and HLA in healthy donors. In the PCR, 60 Vbeta and 13 Jbeta primers were used. Profiled with immunoSEQ multiplex PCR; TCRdb holds only in-frame clones, not every one. This table holds 100,000 to 150,000 clones, about 79% found once. The source material was PBMCs. The source is a woman in her forties or fifties in good health and CMV-seronegative.

About this clone itself: The junction does not match germline at one end; this may be a read error. The chain joins TRBV7-9 to TRBJ2-1; D unclear. The germline CDR1 and CDR2 sequences are SEHNR and FQNEAQ (reference sequence). This CDR3 spans 12 amino acids. The CDR3 DNA follows: TGTTCCAGCAGCTTCTCCCCGGGTGAGCAGTTCTTC. This codes for CSSSFSPGEQFF.

This clone appeared a single time. CDR3 sequence: CASRNSHRETDTQYF. CDR3 nucleotides: TGTGCCAGCAGAAATAGCCACAGGGAGACAGATACGCAGTATTTT. The chain combines TRBV6-5 with TRBJ2-3; D is perhaps TRBD1 (6 bases). CDR3 length: 15 amino acids. From germline, CDR1 is MNHEY and CDR2 SVGAGI. Trimming shortened V by 6 bases and J by 3 bases, and 16 bases separated the two germline ends.

V gene TRBV27 combines with J gene TRBJ2-1; the match to TRBD1 covers 8 bases. Germline CDR1 reads MNHEY; CDR2 reads SMNVEV (reference sequence). With 4 bases clipped from V and 8 bases from J, the junction kept 10 bases outside the gene matches. The CDR3 spans 15 residues. CDR3 in amino acids: CASSSQGASHHEQFF. The CDR3 DNA sequence: TGTGCCAGCAGTTCGCAGGGGGCGTCCCATCATGAGCAGTTCTTC.

The genes are TRBV6-1 and TRBJ1-1; TRBD1 aligns across 8 bases. The CDR3 is 15 residues long. Trimming cost V 5 bases and J 4 bases; bases outside gene matches: 9. The germline V gene encodes CDR1 MNHNS and CDR2 SASEGT. The CDR3 is CASSQGQGWRTEAFF. In nucleotides, the CDR3 is TGTGCCAGCAGTCAAGGACAGGGTTGGCGCACTGAAGCTTTCTTT.

This clone has only one observation. The rearrangement joins TRBV9 to TRBJ2-2; no reliable D call. Germline lookup yields CDR1 SGDLS and CDR2 YYNGEE. The CDR3 runs 13 residues. The V and J ends lost 0 bases and 6 bases respectively, with 6 bases between them. CDR3 coding DNA: TGTGCCAGCAGCGTAGTAGTTGCCGGGGAGCTGTTTTTT. Its translation: CASSVVVAGELFF.

This sequence joins TRBV10-2 and TRBJ1-5; 9 bases line up with TRBD1. Germline CDR1 reads WSHSY; CDR2 reads SAAADI. With 3 bases clipped from V and 9 bases from J, the junction kept 12 bases outside the gene matches. The CDR3 runs to 16 residues. The CDR3 coding sequence is TGCGCCAGCAGTGATTGGGGACAGGGTGTAGTTCCGCCCCAGCATTTT. It codes for CASSDWGQGVVPPQHF.

The chain links TRBV10-3 to TRBJ2-3, with TRBD2 matching 10 bases. CDR1 is ENHRY, CDR2 SYGVKD, per germline. CDR3 length: 15 residues. The V gene end was trimmed by 4 bases and the J gene end by 3 bases; junction bases not matched to a gene: 4. This CDR3 reads CAISVGTSDTDTQYF. The CDR3 coding sequence is TGTGCCATCAGTGTGGGGACTAGCGATACAGATACGCAGTATTTT.

V gene TRBV19 combines with J gene TRBJ1-1; no firm D call. Trimming stripped 9 bases from V and 11 bases from J, with 16 bases between. Germline V gene lookup returns CDR1 LNHDA and CDR2 SQIVND (reference sequence). This CDR3 comprises 11 residues. CDR3 residues: CASDSVSGAFF. The CDR3 DNA reads as TGTGCCAGCGACTCAGTCTCGGGGGCTTTCTTT. Variable domain in full (rest from reference TRBV19 and TRBJ1-1): DGGITQSPKYLFRKEGQNVTLSCEQNLNHDAMYWYRQDPGQGLRLIYYSQIVNDFQKGDIAEGYSVSREKKESFPLTVTSAQKNPTAFYLCASDSVSGAFFGQGTRLTVV.

To note about this clone: Other DNA variants within this sample encode the same CDR3. The V call is TRBV6-5, the J call TRBJ2-5; maybe TRBD2 (5 bases). The CDR3 has 14 amino acids. V lost 4 bases, J lost 5 bases, and 14 bases lay in between. From germline, CDR1 is MNHEY and CDR2 SVGAGI. The chain's CDR3 is CASSLLGAKETQYF. In nucleotides, the CDR3 is TGTGCCAGCAGTTTGTTGGGAGCCAAGGAGACCCAGTACTTC.

The chain joins TRBV6-5 to TRBJ2-7; D perhaps matches TRBD1 (6 bases). The CDR3 is 13 amino acids. The V end lost 5 bases, the J end lost 3 bases, and 11 bases lay between the germline ends. The germline CDR1 and CDR2 sequences are MNHEY and SVGAGI. CDR3 protein: CASSTGTSYEQYF. The CDR3 region has the DNA TGTGCCAGCAGTACCGGGACAAGCTACGAGCAGTACTTC.

The rearrangement links TRBV27 to TRBJ2-1; 12 nucleotides line up with TRBD2. Germline loops: CDR1 MNHEY, CDR2 SMNVEV (reference sequence). V gave up 6 bases and J gave up 6 bases; unmatched junction bases: 12. This CDR3 has 17 residues. CDR3 protein: CASRHRTSGTSANEQFF. CDR3 DNA sequence: TGTGCCAGCAGACATCGGACTAGCGGGACGTCCGCCAATGAGCAGTTCTTC.

The J gene is TRBJ1-2, the V gene TRBV6-6; 7 nucleotides agree with TRBD1. Germline V lookup: CDR1 MNHNY, CDR2 SVGAGI (reference sequence). The CDR3 is 11 amino acids. After removal of 6 bases from V and 9 bases from J, the junction contained 4 bases not matched to a gene. In nucleotides, the CDR3 is TGTGCCAGCAGACAGGGGAGCAGCTACACCTTC. This codes for CASRQGSSYTF.

The J gene is TRBJ1-4, the V gene TRBV7-2, with 8 bases identical to TRBD1. J gave up 0 bases and V 8 bases, and 2 bases lay outside the gene matches. Germline V gene data show CDR1 as SGHTA and CDR2 as FQGNSA. This CDR3 has 14 residues. The CDR3 is CASRQGTTNEKLFF. DNA of the CDR3: TGTGCCAGCCGACAGGGGACAACTAATGAAAAACTGTTTTTT.

This clone has more than one count but fewer than ten. This chain connects TRBV11-2 to TRBJ1-1, with D uncertain. Per the germline V gene, CDR1 is SGHAT and CDR2 is FQNNGV. V was trimmed by 1 base and J by 7 bases, leaving 10 bases between them. The CDR3 covers 13 residues. CDR3 nucleotides: TGTGCCAGCAGCTTAGGAGGGTCGAGTGAAGCTTTCTTT. This encodes CASSLGGSSEAFF.

This rearrangement joins TRBV28 to TRBJ2-2; 8 bases are shared with TRBD1. The V and J ends lost 5 bases and 7 bases, in that order; junction bases with no gene match: 9. The CDR3 runs to 15 residues. The germline V gene encodes CDR1 MDHEN and CDR2 SYDVKM. For the CDR3, the DNA is TGTGCCAGCAGTCCCTGGACAGGGATTGGCGGGGAGCTGTTTTTT. Its translation: CASSPWTGIGGELFF.

This chain links TRBV6-5 with TRBJ2-7, with 8 bases lining up with TRBD2. CDR3 length: 14 amino acids. Trimming removed 2 bases from V and 4 bases from J; junction bases left unmatched: 4. Germline V gene data show CDR1 as MNHEY and CDR2 as SVGAGI. This CDR3 is CASSYQGGRYEQYF. The CDR3 DNA reads TGTGCCAGCAGTTACCAGGGCGGGAGGTACGAGCAGTACTTC.

The rearrangement uses TRBV5-8 and TRBJ2-5; 13 nucleotides align to TRBD2. Germline assignment: CDR1 SGHTS and CDR2 YDEGEE. The junction had 5 bases not matched to a gene; V was cut back by 3 bases and J by 3 bases. The CDR3 covers 16 residues. The CDR3 bases are TGTGCCAGCAGCTGGGGACTAGCGGGAACGAAAGAGACCCAGTACTTC. Protein product: CASSWGLAGTKETQYF.

This chain uses TRBV2 with TRBJ2-7, with D tentatively TRBD1 (6 bases). The V gene's germline CDR1 is SNHLY and CDR2 FYNNEI. This CDR3 region has 14 residues. Trimming pared 2 bases from V and 6 bases from J, leaving 14 bases between. The CDR3 bases are TGTGCCAGCAGTGAAAGGCGCAGGGGTGGCGAGCAGTACTTC. It codes for CASSERRRGGEQYF.

The chain uses TRBV27 and TRBJ2-3; a weak D match, TRBD2 (6 bases). CDR1 and CDR2 from the germline V gene are MNHEY and SMNVEV (reference sequence). The CDR3 spans 16 residues. V was trimmed by 5 bases and J by 2 bases, leaving 17 bases between them. The CDR3 DNA sequence: TGTGCCAGCAGTCCCTCCATAGGGGAGGTCACAGATACGCAGTATTTT. Amino acids: CASSPSIGEVTDTQYF.

A remark on this clone: Compared with germline, one end of the junction differs, possibly owing to a read error. The gene calls are TRBV4-3 and TRBJ2-2; 9 positions match TRBD2. This CDR3 contains 16 residues. Germline CDR1 is LGHNA and CDR2 is YSLEER. DNA of the CDR3: TGCGCCAGCAGTCAAGCGGTAGCGGGAGTCGCCGGGGAGCTGTTTTTT. Its protein product is CASSQAVAGVAGELFF.

This chain uses TRBV19 with TRBJ2-6, with unresolved D. Per the germline V gene, CDR1 is LNHDA and CDR2 is SQIVND (reference sequence). Trimming left V 3 bases short and J 4 bases short, with 16 bases between. This CDR3 region has 17 residues. Here the CDR3 DNA reads TGTGCCAGTAGTATCCCCAGAGGCGCGAGGGGGGCCAACGTCCTGACTTTC. Amino acids: CASSIPRGARGANVLTF.